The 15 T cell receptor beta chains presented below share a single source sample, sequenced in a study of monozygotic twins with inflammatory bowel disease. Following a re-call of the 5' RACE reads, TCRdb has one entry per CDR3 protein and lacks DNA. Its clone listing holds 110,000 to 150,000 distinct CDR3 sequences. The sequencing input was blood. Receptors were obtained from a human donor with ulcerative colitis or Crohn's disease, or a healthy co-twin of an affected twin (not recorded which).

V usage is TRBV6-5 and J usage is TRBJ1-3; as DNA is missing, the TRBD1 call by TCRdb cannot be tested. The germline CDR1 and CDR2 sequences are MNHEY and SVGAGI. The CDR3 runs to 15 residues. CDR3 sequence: CASSYSIGAGNTIYF.

The CDR3 sequence: CASSLSLTGAGYEQCF. This sequence joins TRBV27 and TRBJ2-7; TCRdb returns TRBD1, unconfirmable since there is no DNA. The CDR3 covers 16 residues. Germline CDR1 MNHEY, CDR2 SMNVEV (reference sequence).

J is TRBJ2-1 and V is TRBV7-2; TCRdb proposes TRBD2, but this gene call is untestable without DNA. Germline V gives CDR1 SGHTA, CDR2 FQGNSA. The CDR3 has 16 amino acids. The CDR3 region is CASSATSGVTYNEQFF.

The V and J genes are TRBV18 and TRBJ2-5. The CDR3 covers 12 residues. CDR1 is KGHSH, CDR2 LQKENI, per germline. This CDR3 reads CASSPYQETQYF.

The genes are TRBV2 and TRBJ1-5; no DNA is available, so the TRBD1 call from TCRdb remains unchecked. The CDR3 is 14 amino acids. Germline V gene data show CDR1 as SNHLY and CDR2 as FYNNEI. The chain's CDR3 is CASRADRDGQPQHF.

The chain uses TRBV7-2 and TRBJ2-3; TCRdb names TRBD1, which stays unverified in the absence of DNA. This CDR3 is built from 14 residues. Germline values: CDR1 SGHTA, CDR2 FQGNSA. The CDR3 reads CASSSGTGRDTQYF.

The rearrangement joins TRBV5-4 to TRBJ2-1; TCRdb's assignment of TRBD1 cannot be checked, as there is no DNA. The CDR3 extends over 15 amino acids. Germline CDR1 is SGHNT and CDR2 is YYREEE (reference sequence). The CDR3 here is CASTIVGRGGNEQFF.

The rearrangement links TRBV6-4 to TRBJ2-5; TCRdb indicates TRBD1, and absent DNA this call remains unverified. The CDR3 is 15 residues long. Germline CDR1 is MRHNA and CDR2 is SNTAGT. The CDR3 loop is CASSDSPGGQETQYF.

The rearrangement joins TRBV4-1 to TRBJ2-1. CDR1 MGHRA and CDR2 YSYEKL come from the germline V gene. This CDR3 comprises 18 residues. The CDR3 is CASSQGPGLARSYNEQFF.

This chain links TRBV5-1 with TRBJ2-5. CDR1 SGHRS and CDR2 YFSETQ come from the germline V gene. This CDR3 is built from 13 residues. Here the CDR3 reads CASSSGDQETQYF.

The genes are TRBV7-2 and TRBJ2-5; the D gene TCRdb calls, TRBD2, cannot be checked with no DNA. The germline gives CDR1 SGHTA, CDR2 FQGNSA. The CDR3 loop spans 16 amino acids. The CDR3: CASRQTSGSYQETQYF.

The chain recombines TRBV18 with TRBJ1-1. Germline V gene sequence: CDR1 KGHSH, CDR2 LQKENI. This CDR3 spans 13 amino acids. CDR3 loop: CASSPVGNTEAFF. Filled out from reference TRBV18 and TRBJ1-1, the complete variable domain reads NAGVMQNPRHLVRRRGQEARLRCSPMKGHSHVYWYRQLPEEGLKFMVYLQKENIIDESGMPKERFSAEFPKEGPSILRIQQVVRGDSAAYFCASSPVGNTEAFFGQGTRLTVV.

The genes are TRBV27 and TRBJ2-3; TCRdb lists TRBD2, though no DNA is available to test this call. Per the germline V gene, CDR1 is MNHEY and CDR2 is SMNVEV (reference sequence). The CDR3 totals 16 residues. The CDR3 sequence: CASSFGTSGRRNTQYF.

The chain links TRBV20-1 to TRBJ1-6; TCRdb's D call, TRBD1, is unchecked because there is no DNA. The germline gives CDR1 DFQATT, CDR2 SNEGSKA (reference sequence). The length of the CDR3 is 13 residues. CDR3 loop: CRTLRDGLSSLHF.

The CDR3 region is CASSPRDSSVDTEAFF. The gene calls are TRBV5-1 and TRBJ1-1; TCRdb indicates TRBD1, and absent DNA this call remains unverified. Germline assignment: CDR1 SGHRS and CDR2 YFSETQ. The CDR3 is 16 residues long.